These T cell receptor beta chains were read from a single sample in a study of blood T cell repertoires in COVID-19. Profiled with immunoSEQ multiplex PCR; TCRdb holds only in-frame clones, not every one. Here the sample spans about 74,000 clones, about 92% being singletons. The sequencing sample was made of peripheral blood. These receptors were collected from a man in his forties or fifties with acute or convalescent COVID-19. The CDR3 runs from the conserved cysteine through the conserved F or W. The D gene is left open where the match is weak. Expanded clones are given a class, and other clones once, few, many or no size at all.

TRBD1 | TRBJ1-4 | . | TRBV6-5 | CASRGTGANEKLFF | TGTGCCAGCAGAGGGACAGGAGCTAATGAAAAACTGTTTTTT
. | TRBJ2-3 | . | TRBV28 | CASGTPTLLTDTQYF | TGTGCCAGTGGGACACCGACTCTTCTCACAGATACGCAGTATTTT
. | TRBJ1-1 | . | TRBV24-1 | CATSDWTGGEAFF | TGTGCCACCAGTGATTGGACGGGGGGTGAAGCTTTCTTT
. | TRBJ1-1 | . | TRBV3-1/TRBV3-2 | CASSFLELSEAFF | TGTGCCAGCAGCTTCCTTGAGTTATCTGAAGCTTTCTTT
. | TRBJ2-2 | . | TRBV4-3 | CASSQDKRRTGELFF | TGCGCCAGCAGCCAAGATAAGCGGCGCACCGGGGAGCTGTTTTTT
TRBD2 | TRBJ2-7 | . | TRBV18 | CASSPNKGLAGAYEQYF | TGTGCCAGCTCACCAAACAAGGGACTAGCGGGAGCCTACGAGCAGTACTTC
TRBD1 | TRBJ1-6 | once | TRBV7-2 | CASSIGTAHSPLHF | TGTGCCAGCAGCATCGGGACAGCACATTCACCCCTCCACTTT
. | TRBJ1-2 | . | TRBV18 | CASSPQKSESNYGYTF | TGTGCCAGCTCACCACAAAAGTCAGAAAGTAACTATGGCTACACCTTC
TRBD1 | TRBJ1-2 | . | TRBV6-5 | CASSPTGAHYGYTF | TGTGCCAGCAGTCCCACAGGGGCCCACTATGGCTACACCTTC
. | TRBJ2-3 | . | TRBV21-1 | CASSARQGDTQYF | TGTGCCAGCAGCGCACGACAGGGAGATACGCAGTATTTT
. | TRBJ2-3 | . | TRBV25-1 | CASSQELADTQYF | TGTGCCAGCAGTCAAGAACTTGCAGATACGCAGTATTTT
TRBD2 | TRBJ2-2 | . | TRBV24-1 | CATSVVSGRGGKKNTGELFF | TGTGCCACCAGTGTAGTTAGCGGGAGGGGCGGGAAGAAGAACACCGGGGAGCTGTTTTTT
. | TRBJ2-7 | few | TRBV6-5 | CASSFTSRGEQYF | TGTGCCAGCAGTTTTACTAGTAGGGGGGAGCAGTACTTC
. | TRBJ1-3 | . | TRBV5-1 | CASSRGAATDTIYF | TGCGCCAGCAGCCGGGGGGCCGCCACGGACACCATATATTTT
. | TRBJ1-3 | few | TRBV28 | CASTFSLAGNTIYF | TGTGCCAGCACCTTCTCACTCGCTGGAAACACCATATATTTT
TRBD1 | TRBJ1-1 | . | TRBV9 | CASSVDRGEMNTEAFF | TGTGCCAGCAGCGTGGACAGGGGAGAAATGAACACTGAAGCTTTCTTT
. | TRBJ2-1 | . | TRBV24-1 | CATSDSVADSYNEQFF | TGTGCCACCAGTGATTCCGTGGCAGACTCCTACAATGAGCAGTTCTTC
. | TRBJ1-3 | . | TRBV11-2 | CASSLQIGGNTIYF | TGTGCCAGCAGCCTCCAAATCGGTGGAAACACCATATATTTT
. | TRBJ1-6 | . | TRBV19 | CASSSGEGTYNSPLHF | TGTGCCAGTAGTTCAGGGGAGGGGACCTATAATTCACCCCTCCACTTT
TRBD2 | TRBJ2-1 | . | TRBV5-1 | CASSLAGTSAGEQFF | TGCGCCAGCAGCCTGGCCGGGACTAGCGCCGGTGAGCAGTTCTTC
TRBD2 | TRBJ2-2 | . | TRBV7-9 | CASSPEGLAGGPTGELFF | TGTGCCAGCAGCCCAGAGGGACTAGCGGGAGGCCCCACCGGGGAGCTGTTTTTT
. | TRBJ2-1 | . | TRBV18 | CASSPQMTYNEQFF | TGTGCCAGCTCACCCCAGATGACCTACAATGAGCAGTTCTTC
TRBD2 | TRBJ2-2 | . | TRBV19 | CASSGGTSGRFLTGELFF | TGTGCCAGTAGTGGCGGGACTAGCGGGAGATTTTTGACCGGGGAGCTGTTTTTT
. | TRBJ1-1 | . | TRBV7-2 | CASSPHFVGTEAFF | TGTGCCAGCAGCCCCCACTTCGTTGGCACTGAAGCTTTCTTT
TRBD1 | TRBJ1-1 | . | TRBV5-4 | CASSSGQLNTEAFF | TGTGCCAGCAGCTCGGGACAGTTGAACACTGAAGCTTTCTTT
. | TRBJ1-1 | . | TRBV10-3 | CAISESTGTEAFF | TGTGCCATCAGTGAGTCGACTGGCACTGAAGCTTTCTTT
TRBD1 | TRBJ2-1 | . | TRBV2 | CASIPGGEVSGKFF | TGTGCCAGCATCCCAGGGGGCGAGGTTTCGGGGAAGTTCTTC
TRBD2 | TRBJ2-3 | . | TRBV6-5 | CASSQLAGGTDTQYF | TGTGCCAGCTCCCAGCTAGCGGGAGGCACAGATACGCAGTATTTT
. | TRBJ1-4 | . | TRBV7-9 | CASSSRTARAEKLFF | TGTGCCAGCAGCTCCCGGACAGCCCGGGCAGAAAAACTGTTTTTT
. | TRBJ1-5 | few | TRBV19 | CASSIGGGGNQPQHF | TGTGCCAGTAGTATAGGAGGGGGGGGCAATCAGCCCCAGCATTTT
. | TRBJ2-7 | few | TRBV28 | CASSFFRVFGSYEQYF | TGTGCCAGCAGTTTTTTCCGGGTCTTCGGGTCCTACGAGCAGTACTTC
. | TRBJ1-5 | . | TRBV5-6 | CASSLGRRGQPQHF | TGTGCCAGCAGCCTGGGACGGAGGGGACAGCCCCAGCATTTT
TRBD2 | TRBJ2-3 | . | TRBV28 | CASQARLAGGPDTQYF | TGTGCCAGCCAGGCCCGACTAGCGGGAGGGCCAGATACGCAGTATTTT
. | TRBJ1-3 | . | TRBV7-8 | CASSLAGGNSGNTIYF | TGTGCCAGCAGCTTAGCGGGCGGGAACTCTGGAAACACCATATATTTT
TRBD1 | TRBJ2-7 | once | TRBV7-9 | CASSPGQGDYEQYF | TGTGCCAGCAGCCCTGGACAGGGAGACTACGAGCAGTACTTC
. | TRBJ1-2 | . | TRBV28 | CAGGAGLYGYTF | TGTGCCGGGGGGGCAGGGTTGTATGGCTACACCTTC
. | TRBJ1-5 | . | TRBV19 | CASSIVGRGRNQPQHF | TGTGCCAGTAGTATAGTTGGCAGGGGACGCAATCAGCCCCAGCATTTT
. | TRBJ1-1 | . | TRBV28 | CASSSQGGTNTEAFF | TGTGCCAGCAGCTCCCAAGGGGGAACTAACACTGAAGCTTTCTTT
. | TRBJ2-3 | . | TRBV6-5 | CASQEQDTQYF | TGTGCCAGCCAGGAACAAGATACGCAGTATTTT
. | TRBJ2-1 | . | TRBV7-9 | CASSLRLDNEQFF | TGTGCCAGCAGCCTAAGACTGGACAATGAGCAGTTCTTC
. | TRBJ2-5 | . | TRBV7-7 | CASSFGPLQETQYF | TGTGCTAGCAGCTTTGGCCCCCTCCAAGAGACCCAGTACTTC
. | TRBJ1-1 | . | TRBV28 | CASSLFNRENTEAFF | TGTGCCAGCAGTTTATTTAACAGGGAGAACACTGAAGCTTTCTTT
TRBD2 | TRBJ2-3 | . | TRBV19 | CASSIEAYGLAGTDTQYF | TGTGCCAGTAGTATAGAGGCTTACGGGCTAGCGGGGACAGATACGCAGTATTTT
TRBD2 | TRBJ2-1 | once | TRBV27 | CASSFGGAGEYEQFF | TGTGCCAGCAGTTTCGGGGGGGCGGGAGAGTATGAGCAGTTCTTC